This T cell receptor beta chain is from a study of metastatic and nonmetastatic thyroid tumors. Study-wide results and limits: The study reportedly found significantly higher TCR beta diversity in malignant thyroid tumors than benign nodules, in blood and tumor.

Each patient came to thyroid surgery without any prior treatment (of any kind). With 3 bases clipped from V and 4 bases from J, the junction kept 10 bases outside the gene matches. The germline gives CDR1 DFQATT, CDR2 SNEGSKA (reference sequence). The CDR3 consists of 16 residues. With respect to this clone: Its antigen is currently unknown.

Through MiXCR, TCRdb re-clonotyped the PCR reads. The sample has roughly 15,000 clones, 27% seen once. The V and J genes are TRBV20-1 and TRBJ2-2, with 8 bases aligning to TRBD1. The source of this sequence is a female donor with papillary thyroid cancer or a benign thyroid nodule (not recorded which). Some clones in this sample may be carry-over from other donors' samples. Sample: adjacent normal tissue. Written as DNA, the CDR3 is TGCAGTGCTAGGGCCCGCAGGGGGCGAGGCACCGGGGAGCTGTTTTTT. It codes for CSARARRGRGTGELFF.